This T cell receptor (beta chain) derives from a study of T-cell memory formation after mild COVID-19. Across the study: Clusters of TCRs were largely donor specific.

This clonotype was counted many times. TCRdb passed the 5' RACE reads through MiXCR, listing each CDR3 protein once. This sample has about 29,000 distinct CDR3 sequences, with approximately 16% found just once. Specimen: PBMCs or a T cell subset sorted from them (not recorded which). The clonotype comes from an adult who had mild COVID-19 (a few samples of this study predate the infection). Cell type and time point are not known.

CDR3 nucleotide sequence: TGTGCCAGCAGCTTAGAGGGGACGGCCACAGATACGCAGTATTTT. Protein product: CASSLEGTATDTQYF. The rearrangement joins TRBV7-9 to TRBJ2-3, with D possibly called TRBD1 or TRBD2 (5 bases each). Deletions cut 1 base from V and 2 bases from J, with 10 bases between. The CDR3 runs 15 residues. Germline V gene data show CDR1 as SEHNR and CDR2 as FQNEAQ (reference sequence). The full variable domain, its missing parts supplied by reference TRBV7-9 and TRBJ2-3, is DTGVSQNPRHKITKRGQNVTFRCDPISEHNRLYWYRQTLGQGPEFLTYFQNEAQLEKSRLLSDRFSAERPKGSFSTLEIQRTEQGDSAMYLCASSLEGTATDTQYFGPGTRLTVL.